A single sample is the source of the 21 T cell receptor beta chains below, sequenced in a study of control samples from healthy donors and cancer patients. Sequencing used immunoSEQ multiplex PCR; TCRdb keeps in-frame clones, though not all of them. The sample consists of 15,000 to 20,000 clones, around 84% of them appearing once. Sample: PBMCs. These receptors originate from a woman in her seventies with colorectal cancer.

The sample holds one count of this clone. The genes are TRBV5-1 and TRBJ1-4; 9 bases align to TRBD1. V was pared by 4 bases and J by 5 bases, with 9 bases of the junction left unmatched. CDR1 SGHRS and CDR2 YFSETQ come from the germline V gene. This CDR3 spans 16 amino acids. The DNA for the CDR3 is TGCGCCAGCAGCCTTGGGACAGGGCTTCTAAATGAAAAACTGTTTTTT. It codes for CASSLGTGLLNEKLFF. The full variable domain, its missing parts supplied by reference TRBV5-1 and TRBJ1-4, is KAGVTQTPRYLIKTRGQQVTLSCSPISGHRSVSWYQQTPGQGLQFLFEYFSETQRNKGNFPGRFSGRQFSNSRSEMNVSTLELGDSALYLCASSLGTGLLNEKLFFGSGTQLSVL.

Here the CDR3 DNA reads TGTGCCAGCACGGTCAGGGGAGAGACCCAGTACTTC. Translated: CASTVRGETQYF. The genes are TRBV2 and TRBJ2-5; D might be TRBD1 (6 bases). Germline values: CDR1 SNHLY, CDR2 FYNNEI. The ends were cut back, 7 bases at V and 4 bases at J, with 10 bases in the middle. The CDR3 sequence is 12 residues long.

This clone was detected only once. The rearrangement joins TRBV7-2 to TRBJ2-3; a weak D match, TRBD2 (5 bases). The CDR3 extends over 11 amino acids. Germline V gene sequence: CDR1 SGHTA, CDR2 FQGNSA. The germline V and J ends were trimmed by 5 bases and 8 bases, with 8 bases remaining between them. In nucleotides, the CDR3 is TGTGCCAGCAGCCCCACTAGTACGCAGTATTTT. It is translated as CASSPTSTQYF.

The chain carries TRBV2 and TRBJ1-5; 8 positions agree with TRBD1. This CDR3 is 13 amino acids long. Losses at the gene ends were 6 bases for V and 9 bases for J; bases not matched to a gene: 7. The germline V gene encodes CDR1 SNHLY and CDR2 FYNNEI. CDR3 in DNA: TGTGCCAGCAGGCCTCAGGGGGCCGGGCCCCAGCATTTT. It translates to CASRPQGAGPQHF.

This chain joins TRBV20-1 and TRBJ1-4; D not resolved. The germline V and J ends were trimmed by 3 bases and 5 bases, with 4 bases remaining between them. The CDR3 runs 11 residues. CDR1 DFQATT and CDR2 SNEGSKA come from the germline V gene (reference sequence). The CDR3 bases are TGCAGTGCTAGGGAAAATGAAAAACTGTTTTTT. It codes for CSARENEKLFF.

This clone showed up just once. A read error may account for a junction end that differs from germline. The gene calls are TRBV28 and TRBJ1-2; D is ambiguous. The CDR3 runs 15 residues. Germline values: CDR1 MDHEN, CDR2 SYDVKM. The DNA of the CDR3 is TGTGCCAGCAGTTTACCCTTCTCGCCCAGTAAGCACGGAGCGTTC. This codes for CASSLPFSPSKHGAF.

V usage is TRBV10-3 and J usage is TRBJ1-4, with 7 bases identical to TRBD1. CDR3 length equals 17 residues. Germline assignment: CDR1 ENHRY and CDR2 SYGVKD. Unmatched junction bases numbered 9, after V lost 5 bases and J lost 0 bases. CDR3 loop: CAISTDREEATNEKLFF. The DNA for the CDR3 is TGTGCCATCAGTACCGACAGGGAGGAGGCAACTAATGAAAAACTGTTTTTT.

This chain connects TRBV4-3 to TRBJ2-7; a weak D match, TRBD1 (5 bases). From germline, CDR1 is LGHNA and CDR2 YSLEER. This CDR3 has 16 amino acids. V was trimmed by 0 bases and J by 2 bases, leaving 14 bases between them. CDR3 sequence: CASSQEVPGITYEQYF. CDR3 coding DNA: TGCGCCAGCAGCCAAGAAGTTCCAGGGATCACCTACGAGCAGTACTTC.

This sequence joins TRBV5-4 and TRBJ2-5; D gene uncertain. This CDR3 contains 14 residues. V lost 1 base and J 1 base, leaving 8 bases between the germline ends. The germline CDR1 and CDR2 sequences are SGHNT and YYREEE (reference sequence). The CDR3 reads CASSLRTRQETQYF. Here the CDR3 DNA reads TGTGCCAGCAGCTTGCGGACCCGCCAAGAGACCCAGTACTTC. Full variable domain (rest looked up from reference TRBV5-4 and TRBJ2-5): ETGVTQSPTHLIKTRGQQVTLRCSSQSGHNTVSWYQQALGQGPQFIFQYYREEENGRGNFPPRFSGLQFPNYSSELNVNALELDDSALYLCASSLRTRQETQYFGPGTRLLVL.

The chain combines TRBV19 with TRBJ1-5, with D possibly matching TRBD1 (5 bases). Germline CDR1 is LNHDA and CDR2 is SQIVND (reference sequence). The CDR3 is made up of 14 amino acids. Trimming stripped 9 bases from V and 0 bases from J, with 12 bases between. The CDR3 bases are TGTGCCAGCAAAGACAGTAATAGCAATCAGCCCCAGCATTTT. As protein: CASKDSNSNQPQHF. The full variable domain, with the rest looked up from reference TRBV19 and TRBJ1-5, is DGGITQSPKYLFRKEGQNVTLSCEQNLNHDAMYWYRQDPGQGLRLIYYSQIVNDFQKGDIAEGYSVSREKKESFPLTVTSAQKNPTAFYLCASKDSNSNQPQHFGDGTRLSIL.

The chain employs TRBV5-4 and TRBJ1-2, with D possibly matching TRBD1 (6 bases). The germline V and J ends were trimmed by 3 bases and 3 bases, with 9 bases remaining between them. CDR3 length: 13 amino acids. Germline CDR1 is SGHNT and CDR2 is YYREEE (reference sequence). In DNA form, the CDR3 reads TGTGCCAGCAGCTCGGACAGCTACTATGGCTACACCTTC. It specifies CASSSDSYYGYTF.

The chain combines TRBV30 with TRBJ2-7; 8 nucleotides align to TRBD1. The CDR3 sequence is 14 residues long. V trimming: 0 bases; J trimming: 1 base; junction bases outside the gene matches: 2. Germline-derived CDR1 and CDR2 are GTSNPN and SVGIG (reference sequence). The CDR3 DNA reads TGTGCCTGGAGTGTTCAGGGGGCTTCCTACGAGCAGTACTTC. Amino acid sequence: CAWSVQGASYEQYF. Based on the CDR3 plus reference TRBV30 and TRBJ2-7, the full variable domain is SQTIHQWPATLVQPVGSPLSLECTVEGTSNPNLYWYRQAAGRGLQLLFYSVGIGQISSEVPQNLSASRPQDRQFILSSKKLLLSDSGFYLCAWSVQGASYEQYFGPGTRLTVT.

The gene calls are TRBV6-2 or TRBV6-3 and TRBJ2-1, with 10 bases fitting TRBD1. Germline CDR1 MNHEY, CDR2 SVGEGT. Germline trimming cut 5 bases from V and 3 bases from J; bases unmatched to any gene: 4. This CDR3 comprises 15 residues. This chain's CDR3 is CASSRQGAGYNEQFF. For the CDR3, the DNA is TGTGCCAGCAGTCGACAGGGGGCTGGCTACAATGAGCAGTTCTTC.

J is TRBJ1-3 and V is TRBV5-1; D gene unclear. The CDR3 extends over 15 amino acids. Germline V gene sequence: CDR1 SGHRS, CDR2 YFSETQ. V was trimmed by 4 bases and J by 0 bases, leaving 11 bases between them. CDR3 in DNA: TGCGCCAGCAGCCTGGACCCAACCTCTGGAAACACCATATATTTT. As protein: CASSLDPTSGNTIYF.

This chain joins TRBV4-3 and TRBJ2-2; no clear D. The CDR3 runs to 15 residues. The germline CDR1 and CDR2 sequences are LGHNA and YSLEER. V was pared by 1 base and J by 1 base, with 7 bases between. The CDR3: CASSQAVGNTGELFF. Written as DNA, the CDR3 is TGCGCCAGCAGCCAAGCCGTGGGGAACACCGGGGAGCTGTTTTTT.

The rearrangement joins TRBV3-1 (or the pseudogene TRBV3-2) to TRBJ2-7, with D possibly being TRBD1 (6 bases). The V and J ends lost 2 bases and 4 bases respectively, with 18 bases between them. CDR1 LGHDT and CDR2 YNNKEL come from the germline V gene (reference sequence). This CDR3 has 16 amino acids. CDR3 nucleotides: TGTGCCAGCAGCCAATCCGTACCGTACACAGGGTACGAGCAGTACTTC. Its protein is CASSQSVPYTGYEQYF.

The V call is TRBV12-3 or TRBV12-4, the J call TRBJ1-2; tentative D call: TRBD1 (6 bases). The CDR3 totals 13 residues. V shed 3 bases and J shed 8 bases, with 13 bases lying between them. The CDR3 bases are TGTGCCAGCAGTTTCGAGGGGGGCGGGGGCTACACCTTC. Its translation is CASSFEGGGGYTF.

The table lists this clone with a few counts. V usage is TRBV11-3 and J usage is TRBJ2-5; tentative D call: TRBD1 (5 bases). The germline V gene encodes CDR1 SGHNT and CDR2 YENEEA. V lost 3 bases and J 1 base, leaving 9 bases between the germline ends. The CDR3 totals 14 residues. The CDR3 spells CASSFFQGQETQYF. The DNA of the CDR3 is TGTGCCAGCAGCTTTTTCCAGGGCCAAGAGACCCAGTACTTC.

The chain is built from TRBV11-2 and TRBJ1-5, with unresolved D. The CDR3 loop spans 15 amino acids. CDR1 and CDR2 (germline): SGHAT, FQNNGV. V lost 5 bases and J lost 1, with 12 bases in between. CDR3: CASSPHVGSNQPQHF. CDR3 sequence (DNA): TGTGCCAGCAGCCCTCACGTGGGGAGCAATCAGCCCCAGCATTTT.

This clone showed up just once. The CDR3 reads CATSDLGGAAVSAKNIQYF. The CDR3 DNA reads TGTGCCACCAGTGATTTAGGGGGGGCAGCCGTATCGGCCAAAAACATTCAGTACTTC. The chain combines TRBV24-1 with TRBJ2-4, with a tentative D call TRBD2 (7 bases). Germline V gene data show CDR1 as KGHDR and CDR2 as SFDVKD. The V and J ends lost 1 base and 1 base respectively, with 19 bases between them. The CDR3 has 19 amino acids.

CDR3 DNA sequence: TGCGCCAGCAGCCAACACGGACTAGCGGGAGGCACAGATACGCAGTATTTT. Translated, it gives CASSQHGLAGGTDTQYF. The chain combines TRBV4-3 with TRBJ2-3, with TRBD2 identical over 13 bases. CDR3 length: 17 residues. The V gene's germline CDR1 is LGHNA and CDR2 YSLEER. The trim removed 2 bases at V and 1 base at J, leaving 3 bases unmatched.